The rows below give T cell receptor beta chains drawn from one sample of a study of cytomegalovirus exposure and HLA in healthy donors. This table comes from immunoSEQ multiplex PCR, and its TCRdb copy is limited to in-frame clones, with some not included. The sample shows 100,000 to 150,000 clones, 75% to 85% of them seen only once. The specimen was PBMCs. The receptor source for this set is a male donor in good health and CMV-seronegative. Both conserved end residues are part of each CDR3.

v_call cdr3_aa
TRBV4-2 CASSPAGTTLGEQYF
TRBV28 CASAYRGPDTQYF
TRBV7-2 CASSSTADTDTQYF
TRBV7-9 CASSWLVGTSGYNEQFF
TRBV30 CAWSHGTSYEQYF
TRBV18 CASSPRRDRDYLNTEAFF
TRBV28 CASSLAGASSGNTIYF
TRBV21-1 CASSKGRRDTDTQYF
TRBV4-1 CASSQSSEITDTQYF
TRBV27 CASSLPSGRDNEQFF
TRBV4-1 CASSHQGLPSYTNSPLHF
TRBV19 CASSIVTGNSNQPQHF
TRBV6-5 CASGEQGRGYTF
TRBV6-1 CASSEKRGGTEKLFF
TRBV7-3 CASSLIRDPQRQGTDTQYF
TRBV27 CASSFSTGDISYEQYF
TRBV12-5 CASGLRGTGELFF
TRBV7-9 CASSPPPGFSDTGELFF
TRBV30 CAWSRGNYGYTF
TRBV7-9 CSSSLGSGTSSVGANVLTF
TRBV6-6 CASSYYDRANTEAFF
TRBV11-2 CASRRPGQAKNIQYF
TRBV6-5 CASSYRTGVWGGEYF
TRBV19 CASSIGGQGVQPQHF
TRBV6-1 CASSEAPGGASYEQYF
TRBV18 CASSTQGQGIGQPQHF
TRBV4-3 CASSRNTGELFF
TRBV19 CATRTSGSQETQYF